These 28 T cell receptor beta chains were sequenced from one sample in a study of cytomegalovirus exposure and HLA in healthy donors. PCR primers comprised 60 Vbeta and 13 Jbeta primers. Measured with immunoSEQ multiplex PCR; TCRdb has only the in-frame clones, and not every one. Among about 180,000 clones listed, less than 80% were seen once. Sequenced: PBMCs. These receptors were obtained from a young man in good health and CMV-seronegative.

Written as DNA, the CDR3 is TGTGCCAGCAGCGCTGGACTAGCCGGGGAGACCCAGTACTTC. Amino acid sequence: CASSAGLAGETQYF. This chain joins TRBV9 and TRBJ2-5; TRBD2 matches 8 bases. This CDR3 has 14 amino acids. The germline CDR1 and CDR2 sequences are SGDLS and YYNGEE. With V trimmed by 3 bases and J by 5 bases, 6 bases remained unmatched.

This chain connects TRBV2 to TRBJ1-6; tentative D call: TRBD1 (5 bases). The CDR3 has 18 residues. Trimming removed 6 bases at V and 0 bases at J, with 18 bases between. From germline, CDR1 is SNHLY and CDR2 FYNNEI. The CDR3 spells CASRVSGLPSSYNSPLHF. CDR3 nucleotides: TGTGCCAGCAGAGTCTCGGGACTCCCGAGCTCCTATAATTCACCCCTCCACTTT.

This clone has only a few counts. The rearrangement uses TRBV28 and TRBJ2-7; the D gene is possibly TRBD2 (6 bases). The CDR3 covers 13 residues. CDR1 MDHEN and CDR2 SYDVKM come from the germline V gene. V shed 6 bases and J shed 1 base, with 10 bases lying between them. In DNA form, the CDR3 reads TGTGCCAGCAGGACGGGGACTTCCTACGAGCAGTACTTC. It codes for CASRTGTSYEQYF. Complete variable domain (other parts from reference TRBV28 and TRBJ2-7): DVKVTQSSRYLVKRTGEKVFLECVQDMDHENMFWYRQDPGLGLRLIYFSYDVKMKEKGDIPEGYSVSREKKERFSLILESASTNQTSMYLCASRTGTSYEQYFGPGTRLTVT.

This clone was detected a few times. One end of the junction is discordant with germline, which a read error may explain. The J gene is TRBJ2-7, the V gene TRBV7-7; TRBD1 aligns across 9 bases. CDR1 is SSHAT, CDR2 FNYEAQ, per germline (reference sequence). CDR3 length: 12 amino acids. CDR3 sequence reads: CASTQGAGEQYF. The CDR3 coding sequence is TGTGCTAGCACACAGGGGGCCGGGGAGCAGTACTTC.

This clone was found a few times. V gene TRBV28 combines with J gene TRBJ1-1; the D gene is possibly TRBD1 (6 bases). Germline V gene lookup returns CDR1 MDHEN and CDR2 SYDVKM. Trimming left V 4 bases short and J 4 bases short, with 16 bases between. CDR3 length equals 15 residues. The CDR3 DNA is TGTGCCAGCAGTTATGCCCTTCGAGGGGGCACTGAAGCTTTCTTT. Encoded protein: CASSYALRGGTEAFF.

The genes are TRBV19 and TRBJ2-1; maybe TRBD1 (6 bases). The germline V gene has CDR1 LNHDA and CDR2 SQIVND (reference sequence). Deletions cut 1 base from V and 2 bases from J, with 12 bases between. The CDR3 loop spans 16 amino acids. CDR3 loop: CASSIVRQVAYNEQFF. The CDR3 DNA is TGTGCCAGTAGTATAGTCCGACAGGTTGCCTACAATGAGCAGTTCTTC.

V usage is TRBV5-1 and J usage is TRBJ2-7, with D possibly being TRBD2 (6 bases). Germline CDR1 reads SGHRS; CDR2 reads YFSETQ. The germline V and J ends were trimmed by 2 bases and 6 bases, with 30 bases remaining between them. This CDR3 is 19 amino acids long. CDR3 sequence reads: CASSFNLPRAGGKGREQYF. The CDR3 nucleotides read TGCGCCAGCAGCTTCAATCTCCCCAGAGCCGGCGGGAAGGGCCGCGAGCAGTACTTC.

This chain uses TRBV5-1 with TRBJ2-5; 14 nucleotides match TRBD2. The CDR3 extends over 17 amino acids. From germline, CDR1 is SGHRS and CDR2 YFSETQ. Trimming cost V 4 bases and J 5 bases; bases outside gene matches: 10. CDR3 in DNA: TGCGCCAGCAGCCCGGGACTAGCGGGGGACCCGGGGGAGACCCAGTACTTC. Translation: CASSPGLAGDPGETQYF. Supplemented by reference TRBV5-1 and TRBJ2-5, the full variable domain reads KAGVTQTPRYLIKTRGQQVTLSCSPISGHRSVSWYQQTPGQGLQFLFEYFSETQRNKGNFPGRFSGRQFSNSRSEMNVSTLELGDSALYLCASSPGLAGDPGETQYFGPGTRLLVL.

The rearrangement uses TRBV5-8 and TRBJ1-1; D remains unclear. Trimming removed 2 bases from V and 1 base from J, with 18 bases in between. Germline loops: CDR1 SGHTS, CDR2 YDEGEE. The CDR3 covers 17 residues. CDR3 DNA sequence: TGTGCCAGCAGCTTAGACAAGACCTCACAAACGAACACTGAAGCTTTCTTT. Residues: CASSLDKTSQTNTEAFF.

The V and J genes are TRBV20-1 and TRBJ2-7; D gene unclear. Trimming removed 1 base from V and 4 bases from J, with 5 bases in between. The germline V gene has CDR1 DFQATT and CDR2 SNEGSKA (reference sequence). CDR3 length: 11 residues. CDR3 amino acids: CSARAVYEQYF. CDR3 coding DNA: TGCAGTGCTAGAGCGGTGTACGAGCAGTACTTC.

This chain connects TRBV9 to TRBJ2-7, with D tentatively TRBD2 (5 bases). CDR1 is SGDLS, CDR2 YYNGEE, per germline. Trimming removed 7 bases from V and 5 bases from J, with 19 bases in between. The CDR3 totals 14 residues. CDR3 bases: TGTGCCAGCGCAAAAGGGAGTATGGTCCACGAGCAGTACTTC. It translates to CASAKGSMVHEQYF. The whole variable domain, remainder taken from reference TRBV9 and TRBJ2-7, is DSGVTQTPKHLITATGQRVTLRCSPRSGDLSVYWYQQSLDQGLQFLIQYYNGEERAKGNILERFSAQQFPDLHSELNLSSLELGDSALYFCASAKGSMVHEQYFGPGTRLTVT.

This chain connects TRBV28 to TRBJ2-7, with TRBD2 matching 10 bases. Losses at the gene ends were 6 bases for V and 7 bases for J; bases not matched to a gene: 24. This CDR3 contains 19 residues. The germline V gene has CDR1 MDHEN and CDR2 SYDVKM. The CDR3 region has the DNA TGTGCCAGCAGCCCCCGGTGGGGGAGGTCAGCGGGGGGGTTAGCAGAGCAGTACTTC. Translated: CASSPRWGRSAGGLAEQYF.

Concerning this clone itself: The same CDR3 also results from other DNA sequences found in this sample. The chain carries TRBV2 and TRBJ1-6, with D uncertain. CDR1 is SNHLY, CDR2 FYNNEI, per germline. V dropped 5 bases and J dropped 13 bases, with 18 bases sitting between them. The CDR3 spans 14 residues. Here the CDR3 reads CASSRVADRSPLHF. CDR3 nucleotides: TGTGCCAGCAGTAGGGTAGCGGATCGGTCCCCCCTCCACTTT.

The chain has TRBV6-5 and TRBJ2-7, with 9 bases fitting TRBD2. J was trimmed by 4 bases and V by 0 bases; bases with no gene match: 4. The germline V gene encodes CDR1 MNHEY and CDR2 SVGAGI. This CDR3 has 15 amino acids. Written as DNA, the CDR3 is TGTGCCAGCAGTTACTCCGCGGGAGGGCTTTACGAGCAGTACTTC. It is translated as CASSYSAGGLYEQYF.

The chain recombines TRBV20-1 with TRBJ2-7; D unclear. Germline V gives CDR1 DFQATT, CDR2 SNEGSKA (reference sequence). Trimming shortened V by 3 bases and J by 5 bases, and 5 bases separated the two germline ends. This CDR3 is 10 amino acids long. The CDR3 DNA reads TGCAGTGCTAGTACGGACGAGCAGTACTTC. It encodes CSASTDEQYF.

This clone was observed a handful of times. CDR3 in DNA: TGTGCCAGCTCCGGGGGCAGGGGGGCCACTGAAGCTTTCTTT. Translated: CASSGGRGATEAFF. J is TRBJ1-1 and V is TRBV7-9; 7 nucleotides line up with TRBD1. Losses at the gene ends were 8 bases for V and 4 bases for J; bases not matched to a gene: 10. Per germline, CDR1 SEHNR and CDR2 FQNEAQ (reference sequence). There are 14 residues in the CDR3.

V and J are TRBV6-5 and TRBJ1-3; D not resolved. Germline CDR1 MNHEY, CDR2 SVGAGI. CDR3 length equals 15 residues. V dropped 2 bases and J dropped 5 bases, with 13 bases sitting between them. The CDR3 region has the DNA TGTGCCAGCAGTTACAGCGAGGGTACGAGAAACACCATATATTTT. Protein: CASSYSEGTRNTIYF.

V gene TRBV27 combines with J gene TRBJ2-7; TRBD1 agrees at 7 bases. The CDR3 length is 14 residues. Germline values: CDR1 MNHEY, CDR2 SMNVEV (reference sequence). The V and J ends lost 2 bases and 2 bases, in that order; junction bases with no gene match: 3. CDR3 DNA: TGTGCCAGCAGTTTAGAGGGACAGACCTACGAGCAGTACTTC. Amino acids: CASSLEGQTYEQYF.

On this clone: The junction and the germline gene differ at one end; a read error may be behind it. This chain connects TRBV7-9 to TRBJ2-2; no reliable D call. The CDR3 consists of 16 residues. Germline lookup yields CDR1 SEHNR and CDR2 FQNEAQ (reference sequence). This chain's CDR3 is CSSSAAVALNTGELFF. The CDR3 DNA sequence: TGTTCCAGCAGCGCAGCAGTAGCCCTGAACACCGGGGAGCTGTTTTTT.

The chain has TRBV5-4 and TRBJ2-2; 8 positions match TRBD1. The V segment lost 1 base and the J segment 7 bases; nucleotides outside the gene matches: 6. The CDR3 contains 15 residues. In germline, CDR1 is SGHNT, CDR2 YYREEE (reference sequence). In nucleotides, the CDR3 is TGTGCCAGCAGCTTGCCAGGGGGCGTCAGCGGGGAGCTGTTTTTT. Residues: CASSLPGGVSGELFF.

The rearrangement joins TRBV2 to TRBJ2-3; D perhaps matches TRBD2 (6 bases). Per the germline V gene, CDR1 is SNHLY and CDR2 is FYNNEI. CDR3 size: 12 residues. Trimming took 9 bases from V and 4 from J, leaving 11 bases between them. The CDR3 loop reads CARDWGADTQYF. CDR3 DNA sequence: TGTGCCAGGGATTGGGGGGCAGATACGCAGTATTTT.

This clone was seen only a few times. This chain connects TRBV10-3 to TRBJ2-7, with a possible D match to TRBD1 (5 bases). Germline assignment: CDR1 ENHRY and CDR2 SYGVKD. This CDR3 is 16 amino acids long. V was pared by 4 bases and J by 3 bases, with 19 bases between. In DNA, the CDR3 is TGTGCCATCAGTGTCCCCCAGGGTCAGCCCGGCTACGAGCAGTACTTC. This gives the protein CAISVPQGQPGYEQYF.

The chain employs TRBV10-3 and TRBJ2-1; 9 bases are a match to TRBD1. The CDR3 consists of 16 residues. The germline CDR1 and CDR2 sequences are ENHRY and SYGVKD. The V and J ends lost 7 bases and 10 bases, in that order; junction bases with no gene match: 17. CDR3 bases: TGTGCCATCACTACTTCCACCGGGACAGGGATTGGGGAGCAGTTCTTC. It translates to CAITTSTGTGIGEQFF.

The rearrangement joins TRBV5-4 to TRBJ2-1; D may be TRBD2 (6 bases). Per germline, CDR1 SGHNT and CDR2 YYREEE (reference sequence). The CDR3 runs 12 residues. The V gene lost 5 bases and the J gene lost 8 bases, with 11 bases spanning the gap. The DNA for the CDR3 is TGTGCCAGCAGTCGGGACTTCGATGAGCAGTTCTTC. This encodes CASSRDFDEQFF. The full variable domain, with the rest looked up from reference TRBV5-4 and TRBJ2-1, is ETGVTQSPTHLIKTRGQQVTLRCSSQSGHNTVSWYQQALGQGPQFIFQYYREEENGRGNFPPRFSGLQFPNYSSELNVNALELDDSALYLCASSRDFDEQFFGPGTRLTVL.

V usage is TRBV5-1 and J usage is TRBJ2-7; 8 nucleotides agree with TRBD2. The CDR3 loop spans 16 amino acids. Germline loops: CDR1 SGHRS, CDR2 YFSETQ. V shed 4 bases, J shed 2 bases, and the junction held 11 bases outside the gene matches. This CDR3 is CASSPRRGGRTYEQYF. CDR3 coding DNA: TGCGCCAGCAGCCCGAGGAGGGGCGGGAGGACCTACGAGCAGTACTTC.

This clone was counted a few times. The rearrangement joins TRBV11-2 to TRBJ2-3; D may be TRBD2 (7 bases). Trimming pared 0 bases from V and 2 bases from J, leaving 12 bases between. The CDR3 runs to 16 residues. Germline assignment: CDR1 SGHAT and CDR2 FQNNGV. As DNA, the CDR3 is TGTGCCAGCAGCTTAGAGGGGAGGGGGGTCACAGATACGCAGTATTTT. This codes for CASSLEGRGVTDTQYF. The full variable domain, its missing parts supplied by reference TRBV11-2 and TRBJ2-3, is EAGVAQSPRYKIIEKRQSVAFWCNPISGHATLYWYQQILGQGPKLLIQFQNNGVVDDSQLPKDRFSAERLKGVDSTLKIQPAKLEDSAVYLCASSLEGRGVTDTQYFGPGTRLTVL.

The gene calls are TRBV10-3 and TRBJ1-5, with D possibly matching TRBD1 (6 bases). Germline values: CDR1 ENHRY, CDR2 SYGVKD. With 4 bases removed from V and 3 bases from J, the gap between germline ends came to 10 bases. The CDR3 totals 14 residues. CDR3 protein: CAISGGGPNQPQHF. As DNA, the CDR3 is TGTGCCATCAGTGGGGGGGGGCCCAATCAGCCCCAGCATTTT.

The chain carries TRBV28 and TRBJ1-2, with 9 bases aligning to TRBD1. Germline CDR1 MDHEN, CDR2 SYDVKM. CDR3 length: 16 residues. V shed 5 bases, J shed 4 bases, and the junction held 11 bases outside the gene matches. The CDR3 sequence: CASSITGTGSPYGYTF. For the CDR3, the DNA is TGTGCCAGCAGTATCACCGGGACAGGGTCACCCTATGGCTACACCTTC.